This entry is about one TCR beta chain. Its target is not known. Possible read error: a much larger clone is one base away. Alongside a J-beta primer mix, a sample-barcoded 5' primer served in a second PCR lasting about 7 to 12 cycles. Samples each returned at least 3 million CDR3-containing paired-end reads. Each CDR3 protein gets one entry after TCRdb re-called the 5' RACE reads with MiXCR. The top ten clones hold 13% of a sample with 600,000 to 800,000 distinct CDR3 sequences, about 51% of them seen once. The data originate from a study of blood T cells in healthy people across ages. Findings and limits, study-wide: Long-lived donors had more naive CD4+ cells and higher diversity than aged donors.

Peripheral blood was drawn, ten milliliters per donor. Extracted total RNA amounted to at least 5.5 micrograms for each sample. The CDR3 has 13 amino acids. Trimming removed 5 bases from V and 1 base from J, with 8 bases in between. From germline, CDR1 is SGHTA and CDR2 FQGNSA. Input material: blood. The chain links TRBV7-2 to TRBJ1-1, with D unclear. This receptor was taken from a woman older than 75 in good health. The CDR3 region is CASSTDSNTEAFF. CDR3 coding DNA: TGTGCCAGCAGCACCGACTCGAACACTGAAGCTTTCTTT.